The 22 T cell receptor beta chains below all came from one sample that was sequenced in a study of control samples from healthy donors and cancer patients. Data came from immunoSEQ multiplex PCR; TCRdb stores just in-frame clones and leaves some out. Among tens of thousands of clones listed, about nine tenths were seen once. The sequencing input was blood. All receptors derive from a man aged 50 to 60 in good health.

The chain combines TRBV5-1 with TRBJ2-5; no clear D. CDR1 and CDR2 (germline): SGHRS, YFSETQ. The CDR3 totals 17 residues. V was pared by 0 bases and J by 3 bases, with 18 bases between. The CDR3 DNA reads TGCGCCAGCAGCTTGGTTGGCAGAGTGTGGGAAAAAGAGACCCAGTACTTC. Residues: CASSLVGRVWEKETQYF.

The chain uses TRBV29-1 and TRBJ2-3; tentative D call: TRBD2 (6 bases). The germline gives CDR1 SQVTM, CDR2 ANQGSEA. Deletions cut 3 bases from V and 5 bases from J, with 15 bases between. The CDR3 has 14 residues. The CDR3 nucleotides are TGCAGCGTTGATGAGGAGGGGCCCAGAGATACGCAGTATTTT. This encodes CSVDEEGPRDTQYF.

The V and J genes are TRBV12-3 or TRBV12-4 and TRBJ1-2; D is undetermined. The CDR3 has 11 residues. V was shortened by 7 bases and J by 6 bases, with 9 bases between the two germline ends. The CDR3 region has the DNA TGTGCCAGCACTCAGAGAGATGGCTACACCTTC. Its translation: CASTQRDGYTF.

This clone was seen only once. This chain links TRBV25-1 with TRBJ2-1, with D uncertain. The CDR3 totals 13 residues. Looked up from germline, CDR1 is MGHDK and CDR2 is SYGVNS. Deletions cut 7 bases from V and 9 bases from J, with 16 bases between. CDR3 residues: CASTFLGSGEQFF. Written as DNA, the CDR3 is TGTGCCAGCACCTTTTTAGGTTCCGGTGAGCAGTTCTTC.

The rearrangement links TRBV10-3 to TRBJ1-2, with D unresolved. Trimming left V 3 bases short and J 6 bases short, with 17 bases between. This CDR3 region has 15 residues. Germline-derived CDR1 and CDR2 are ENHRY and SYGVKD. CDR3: CAISEAPESGHGYTF. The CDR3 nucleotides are TGTGCCATCAGTGAAGCCCCTGAAAGTGGCCATGGCTACACCTTC.

The CDR3 reads CASSVVGGGANVLTF. The CDR3 DNA reads as TGTGCCAGCAGCGTAGTGGGTGGTGGGGCCAACGTCCTGACTTTC. The chain couples TRBV9 to TRBJ2-6; D is unclear. This CDR3 spans 15 amino acids. Looked up from germline, CDR1 is SGDLS and CDR2 is YYNGEE. V was trimmed by 0 bases and J by 3 bases, leaving 7 bases between them.

CDR3 protein: CASSLGYTEAFF. In DNA, the CDR3 is TGCGCCAGCAGCTTGGGCTACACTGAAGCTTTCTTT. The rearrangement links TRBV5-1 to TRBJ1-1; unclear D gene. V gave up 0 bases and J gave up 3 bases, with 3 bases separating them. Germline V gene lookup returns CDR1 SGHRS and CDR2 YFSETQ. CDR3 length equals 12 residues.

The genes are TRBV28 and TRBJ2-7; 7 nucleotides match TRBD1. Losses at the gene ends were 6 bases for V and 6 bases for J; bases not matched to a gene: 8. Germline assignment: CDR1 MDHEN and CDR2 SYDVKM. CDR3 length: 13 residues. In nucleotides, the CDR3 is TGTGCCAGCAGCAACAGGGGATCTTCCGAGCAGTACTTC. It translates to CASSNRGSSEQYF.

The CDR3 DNA reads TGTGCCAGCAGCCAAGATCCCCGGACAGGGGCATACAATGAGCAGTTCTTC. Translating gives CASSQDPRTGAYNEQFF. The rearrangement joins TRBV3-1 (or the pseudogene TRBV3-2) to TRBJ2-1; 9 bases fit TRBD1. The CDR3 sequence is 17 residues long. The germline V gene has CDR1 LGHDT and CDR2 YNNKEL (reference sequence). The ends lost 0 bases at V and 4 bases at J; junction bases unmatched: 7.

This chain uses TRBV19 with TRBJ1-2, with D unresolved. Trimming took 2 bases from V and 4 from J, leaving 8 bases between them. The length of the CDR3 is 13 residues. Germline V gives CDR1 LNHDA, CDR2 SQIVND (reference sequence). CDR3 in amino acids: CASSIRRGYGYTF. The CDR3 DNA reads TGTGCCAGTAGTATAAGACGGGGCTATGGCTACACCTTC.

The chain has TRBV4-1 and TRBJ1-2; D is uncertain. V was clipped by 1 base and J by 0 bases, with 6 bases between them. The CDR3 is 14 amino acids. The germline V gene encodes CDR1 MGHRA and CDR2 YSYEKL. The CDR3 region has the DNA TGCGCCAGCAGCCAAGGGGCAACTAACTATGGCTACACCTTC. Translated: CASSQGATNYGYTF.

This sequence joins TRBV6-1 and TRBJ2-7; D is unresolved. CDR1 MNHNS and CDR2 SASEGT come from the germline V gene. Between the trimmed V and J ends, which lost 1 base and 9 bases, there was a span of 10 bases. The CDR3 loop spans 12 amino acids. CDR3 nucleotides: TGTGCCAGCAGTGAAGTTCCGTGGGGGCAGTACTTC. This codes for CASSEVPWGQYF.

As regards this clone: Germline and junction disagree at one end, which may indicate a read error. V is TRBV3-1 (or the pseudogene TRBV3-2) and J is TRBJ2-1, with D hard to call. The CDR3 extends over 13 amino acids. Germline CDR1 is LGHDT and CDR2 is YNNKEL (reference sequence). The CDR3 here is CASSQGRYTEQFF. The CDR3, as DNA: TGTGCCAGCAGCCAAGGTAGATACACTGAGCAGTTCTTC.

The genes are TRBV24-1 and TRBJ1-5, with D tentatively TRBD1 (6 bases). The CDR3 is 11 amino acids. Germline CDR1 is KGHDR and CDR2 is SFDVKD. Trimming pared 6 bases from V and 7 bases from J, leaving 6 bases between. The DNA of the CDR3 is TGTGCCACCAGTAGGGGGCAGCCCCAGCATTTT. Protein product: CATSRGQPQHF.

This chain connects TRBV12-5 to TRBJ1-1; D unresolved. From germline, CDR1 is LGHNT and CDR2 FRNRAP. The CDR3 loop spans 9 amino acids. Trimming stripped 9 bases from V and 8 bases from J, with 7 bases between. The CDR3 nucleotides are TGTGCTAGGGGGAAAGAAGCTTTCTTT. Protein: CARGKEAFF.

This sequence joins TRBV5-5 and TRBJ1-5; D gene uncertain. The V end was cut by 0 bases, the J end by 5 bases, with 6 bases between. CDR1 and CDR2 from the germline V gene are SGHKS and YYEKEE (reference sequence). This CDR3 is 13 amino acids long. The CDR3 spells CASSLGRDQPQHF. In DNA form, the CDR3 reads TGTGCCAGCAGCTTGGGACGGGATCAGCCCCAGCATTTT.

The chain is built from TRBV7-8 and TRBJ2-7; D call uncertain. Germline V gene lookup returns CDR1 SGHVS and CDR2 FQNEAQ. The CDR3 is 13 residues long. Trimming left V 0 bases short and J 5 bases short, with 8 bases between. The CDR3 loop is CASSLADSNEQYF. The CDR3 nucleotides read TGTGCCAGCAGCTTAGCTGACTCTAACGAGCAGTACTTC.

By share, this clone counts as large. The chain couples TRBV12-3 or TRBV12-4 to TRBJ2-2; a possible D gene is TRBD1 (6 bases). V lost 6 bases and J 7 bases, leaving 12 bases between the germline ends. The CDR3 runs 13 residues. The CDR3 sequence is CASSSDRGGELFF. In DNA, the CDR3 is TGTGCCAGCAGCTCGGACAGAGGCGGGGAGCTGTTTTTT.

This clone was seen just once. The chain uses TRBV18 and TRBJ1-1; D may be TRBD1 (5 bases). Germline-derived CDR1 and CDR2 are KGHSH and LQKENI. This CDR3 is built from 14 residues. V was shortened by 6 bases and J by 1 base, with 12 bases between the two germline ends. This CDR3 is CASSSQVENTEAFF. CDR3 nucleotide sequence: TGTGCCAGCTCGTCACAGGTGGAGAACACTGAAGCTTTCTTT.

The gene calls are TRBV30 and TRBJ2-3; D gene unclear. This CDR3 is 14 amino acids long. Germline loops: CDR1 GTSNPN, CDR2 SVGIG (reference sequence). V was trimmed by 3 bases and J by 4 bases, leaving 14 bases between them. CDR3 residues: CAWRDGGNSDTQYF. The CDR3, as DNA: TGTGCCTGGAGGGACGGCGGTAATTCAGATACGCAGTATTTT. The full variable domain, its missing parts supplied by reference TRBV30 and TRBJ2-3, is SQTIHQWPATLVQPVGSPLSLECTVEGTSNPNLYWYRQAAGRGLQLLFYSVGIGQISSEVPQNLSASRPQDRQFILSSKKLLLSDSGFYLCAWRDGGNSDTQYFGPGTRLTVL.

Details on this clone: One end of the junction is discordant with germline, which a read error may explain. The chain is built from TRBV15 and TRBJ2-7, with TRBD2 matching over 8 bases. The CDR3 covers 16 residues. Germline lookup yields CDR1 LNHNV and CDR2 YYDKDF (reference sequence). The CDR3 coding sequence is TGTGCCACCAGCAGAGATGTGGGACTAGTCTCCCACGAGCAGTACTTC. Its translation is CATSRDVGLVSHEQYF.

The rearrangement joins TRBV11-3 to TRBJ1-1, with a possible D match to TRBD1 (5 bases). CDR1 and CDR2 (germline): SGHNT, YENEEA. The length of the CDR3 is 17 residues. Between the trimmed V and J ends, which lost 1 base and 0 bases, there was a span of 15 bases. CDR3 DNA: TGTGCCAGCAGCTTAGGGTCTTCACAGGCTTTGAACACTGAAGCTTTCTTT. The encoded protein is CASSLGSSQALNTEAFF.